The T cell receptor beta chain described here comes from a study of Ad26.COV2.S vaccination and SARS-CoV-2 variants. Study findings and constraints: Higher spike-specific TCR breadth was found in vaccine recipients than in placebo recipients.

This CDR3 spans 12 amino acids. Germline V gene lookup returns CDR1 MNHEY and CDR2 SVGAGI. V trimming: 5 bases; J trimming: 13 bases; junction bases outside the gene matches: 5. Details on this clone: Its antigen remains unidentified.

Treatment indicated: roughly 20 received Ad26.COV2.S at low or high dose, single or two shots; roughly five received placebo; per-sample allocation not given. Samples analyzed were those drawn on day 63 after the first vaccine or placebo injection. The method was immunoSEQ multiplex PCR; TCRdb's version includes in-frame clones alone and lacks a portion of them. The sample has fewer than 400,000 clones, 89% seen once. The input for sequencing was peripheral blood, taken in a trial of Ad26.COV2.S vaccine versus placebo. This chain links TRBV6-5 with TRBJ1-6; 7 nucleotides line up with TRBD1. The TCR comes from a person aged 18-60 years who received the Ad26.COV2.S COVID-19 vaccine or a placebo. The CDR3 loop is CASSTSRGPLHF. The CDR3 DNA is TGTGCCAGCAGTACTTCCAGGGGGCCCCTCCACTTT.